Below, 25 T cell receptor beta chains from the same sample are listed, as sequenced in a study of T cell responses to AZD1222 COVID-19 vaccine. Profiling relied on immunoSEQ multiplex PCR, and the TCRdb table lists in-frame clones only, not all of them. The data show about 110,000 clones, approximately 85% seen once. Material: peripheral blood, obtained on day 0 of MenACWY control vaccination. These receptors were taken from an adult in good health.

In its sample, this clone was seen once. This chain links TRBV19 with TRBJ2-1; 7 positions agree with TRBD2. The CDR3 is 15 amino acids. Germline CDR1 and CDR2: LNHDA and SQIVND (reference sequence). Trimming removed 6 bases from V and 6 bases from J; junction bases left unmatched: 11. The CDR3 region is CASRSDGGRSNEQFF. DNA for the CDR3: TGTGCCAGTAGGTCGGACGGCGGGAGAAGCAATGAGCAGTTCTTC.

The V and J genes are TRBV12-3 or TRBV12-4 and TRBJ1-4; D uncertain. There are 13 residues in the CDR3. The V end was cut by 9 bases, the J end by 1 base, with 9 bases between. The CDR3 DNA reads TGTGCCAGTTCCTCGTTAACTAATGAAAAACTGTTTTTT. Protein: CASSSLTNEKLFF.

The V and J genes are TRBV28 and TRBJ1-1; D ambiguous. The CDR3 runs to 15 residues. Deletions cut 6 bases from V and 0 bases from J, with 14 bases between. Germline CDR1 and CDR2: MDHEN and SYDVKM. Here the CDR3 reads CASRAPPVMNTEAFF. The CDR3 region has the DNA TGTGCCAGCAGGGCCCCACCAGTTATGAACACTGAAGCTTTCTTT.

The chain combines TRBV7-2 with TRBJ1-1, with 9 positions matching TRBD1. J was trimmed by 1 base and V by 2 bases; bases with no gene match: 11. Germline lookup yields CDR1 SGHTA and CDR2 FQGNSA. The CDR3 is made up of 18 amino acids. DNA for the CDR3: TGTGCCAGCAGCTTACCCCTTTACAGGGGGCGGAGGAACACTGAAGCTTTCTTT. Translating it yields CASSLPLYRGRRNTEAFF.

The rearrangement uses TRBV29-1 and TRBJ2-5; TRBD1 matches at 8 bases. V lost 6 bases to trimming and J lost 5 bases; unmatched junction nucleotides: 8. CDR3 length equals 13 residues. The germline gives CDR1 SQVTM, CDR2 ANQGSEA. The CDR3 DNA reads as TGCAGCGTCCAGGGGGCGCCGGGGGAGACCCAGTACTTC. Its protein is CSVQGAPGETQYF. Variable domain in full (rest from reference TRBV29-1 and TRBJ2-5): SAVISQKPSRDICQRGTSLTIQCQVDSQVTMMFWYRQQPGQSLTLIATANQGSEATYESGFVIDKFPISRPNLTFSTLTVSNMSPEDSSIYLCSVQGAPGETQYFGPGTRLLVL.

Only a few counts were recorded for this clone. V is TRBV3-1 (or the pseudogene TRBV3-2) and J is TRBJ2-7; tentatively, D is TRBD1 (5 bases). V was cut by 0 bases and J by 10 bases, with 13 bases left in between. The CDR3 is 13 residues long. CDR1 LGHDT and CDR2 YNNKEL come from the germline V gene (reference sequence). CDR3: CASSQDQNQGQYF. The CDR3, as DNA: TGTGCCAGCAGCCAAGACCAAAACCAGGGCCAGTACTTC.

This clone appeared once. The V gene is TRBV6-5, the J gene TRBJ2-1; perhaps TRBD2 as D (6 bases). The CDR3 covers 13 residues. The germline V and J ends were trimmed by 6 bases and 6 bases, with 12 bases remaining between them. Germline CDR1 and CDR2: MNHEY and SVGAGI. The CDR3 region has the DNA TGTGCCAGCAGACTAGGACTACCCAATGAGCAGTTCTTC. Translation: CASRLGLPNEQFF.

The DNA for the CDR3 is TGTGCCAGCAGCCCCCCTGTAAAGTACTACGAGCAGTACTTC. This codes for CASSPPVKYYEQYF. This sequence joins TRBV5-5 and TRBJ2-7; no definite D call. Trimming stripped 4 bases from V and 3 bases from J, with 14 bases between. Germline values: CDR1 SGHKS, CDR2 YYEKEE (reference sequence). The CDR3 sequence is 14 residues long.

CDR3 residues: CASSPMSGYTEAFF. As DNA, the CDR3 is TGTGCCAGCAGCCCGATGTCCGGGTACACTGAAGCTTTCTTT. The V call is TRBV27, the J call TRBJ1-1; no firm D call. The CDR3 length is 14 residues. Germline values: CDR1 MNHEY, CDR2 SMNVEV (reference sequence). Trimming took off 6 bases at V and 3 bases at J, with 14 bases between the two ends.

This sequence joins TRBV28 and TRBJ2-7, with 7 bases lining up with TRBD1. Germline V CDR1 and CDR2: MDHEN, SYDVKM. After removal of 8 bases from V and 0 bases from J, the junction contained 19 bases not matched to a gene. The CDR3 loop spans 18 amino acids. CDR3 region: CASRIPYGQVPTSYEQYF. In DNA, the CDR3 is TGTGCCAGCCGAATCCCATATGGACAGGTTCCTACCTCCTACGAGCAGTACTTC.

The chain links TRBV4-3 to TRBJ2-2, with D tentatively TRBD1 (5 bases). The V end was cut by 3 bases, the J end by 1 base, with 9 bases between. The V gene's germline CDR1 is LGHNA and CDR2 YSLEER. This CDR3 has 15 amino acids. The CDR3 spells CASSQTAGNTGELFF. Written as DNA, the CDR3 is TGCGCCAGCAGCCAGACAGCAGGGAACACCGGGGAGCTGTTTTTT.

This clone was observed a handful of times. This rearrangement joins TRBV28 to TRBJ1-4; possibly TRBD1 for D (6 bases). The ends were cut back, 8 bases at V and 7 bases at J, with 14 bases in the middle. Germline loops: CDR1 MDHEN, CDR2 SYDVKM. The CDR3 has 13 residues. CDR3 coding DNA: TGTGCCAGCGGGGGCGGGGGAGGTGAAAAACTGTTTTTT. It translates to CASGGGGGEKLFF.

Worth noting for this clone: Other nucleotide sequences from this sample produce the same CDR3. The gene calls are TRBV6-2 or TRBV6-3 and TRBJ2-7; tentatively, D is TRBD2 (6 bases). Trimming stripped 2 bases from V and 1 base from J, with 12 bases between. The CDR3 loop spans 15 amino acids. Germline V gene lookup returns CDR1 MNHEY and CDR2 SVGEGT. In DNA form, the CDR3 reads TGTGCCAGCAGTTACCCACCCGGGACTTCCTACGAGCAGTACTTC. This encodes CASSYPPGTSYEQYF.

The chain couples TRBV7-2 to TRBJ1-2; no clear D. Germline values: CDR1 SGHTA, CDR2 FQGNSA. The length of the CDR3 is 15 residues. The V gene lost 6 bases and the J gene lost 2 bases, with 16 bases spanning the gap. The CDR3 DNA is TGTGCCAGCAGGGACTTGACCAAGGCGAACTATGGCTACACCTTC. It translates to CASRDLTKANYGYTF.

In its sample, this clone was seen once. The chain has TRBV2 and TRBJ2-1; D gene uncertain. This CDR3 comprises 12 residues. Germline CDR1 and CDR2: SNHLY and FYNNEI. The germline V and J ends were trimmed by 5 bases and 7 bases, with 9 bases remaining between them. The CDR3 region is CASSRDMNEQFF. For the CDR3, the DNA is TGTGCCAGCAGTCGAGACATGAATGAGCAGTTCTTC.

V usage is TRBV4-3 and J usage is TRBJ2-1; D remains ambiguous. Germline V gene lookup returns CDR1 LGHNA and CDR2 YSLEER. Deletions cut 1 base from V and 0 bases from J, with 10 bases between. The CDR3 covers 16 residues. This chain's CDR3 is CASSQGSYGSYNEQFF. The CDR3 DNA reads as TGCGCCAGCAGCCAAGGGAGCTATGGCTCCTACAATGAGCAGTTCTTC.

J is TRBJ2-1 and V is TRBV27, with D perhaps TRBD1 (6 bases). The V and J ends lost 3 bases and 0 bases respectively, with 27 bases between them. This CDR3 comprises 21 residues. Germline loops: CDR1 MNHEY, CDR2 SMNVEV (reference sequence). CDR3 loop: CASSFYFQVLSTGSSYNEQFF. The CDR3, as DNA: TGTGCCAGCAGTTTTTATTTCCAGGTACTATCAACAGGGAGCTCCTACAATGAGCAGTTCTTC.

This chain connects TRBV28 to TRBJ1-1, with no clear D. Germline CDR1 and CDR2: MDHEN and SYDVKM. The CDR3 runs to 12 residues. Trimming stripped 3 bases from V and 8 bases from J, with 10 bases between. The CDR3 reads CASSFRTEEAFF. DNA of the CDR3: TGTGCCAGCAGTTTTCGGACTGAGGAAGCTTTCTTT.

The chain uses TRBV28 and TRBJ1-2; 7 bases fit TRBD1. Germline lookup yields CDR1 MDHEN and CDR2 SYDVKM. Trimming cost V 4 bases and J 4 bases; bases outside gene matches: 6. CDR3 length: 14 amino acids. The CDR3 reads CASSSGQSLYGYTF. In DNA, the CDR3 is TGTGCCAGCAGTTCGGGACAGTCCCTCTATGGCTACACCTTC.

The J gene is TRBJ1-5, the V gene TRBV7-2; D may be TRBD1 (5 bases). The ends were cut back, 7 bases at V and 4 bases at J, with 14 bases in the middle. The CDR3 totals 14 residues. The germline gives CDR1 SGHTA, CDR2 FQGNSA. In nucleotides, the CDR3 is TGTGCCAGCACCCAGAACGGGGGGAATCAGCCCCAGCATTTT. Protein: CASTQNGGNQPQHF.

The chain is built from TRBV6-5 and TRBJ2-2; TRBD2 is a possible D gene (5 bases). Germline lookup yields CDR1 MNHEY and CDR2 SVGAGI. The length of the CDR3 is 14 residues. Trimming took 9 bases from V and 0 from J, leaving 11 bases between them. CDR3 amino acids: CASTHGANTGELFF. The CDR3 region has the DNA TGTGCCAGTACGCACGGGGCGAACACCGGGGAGCTGTTTTTT.

This CDR3 reads CASSLVPVRTDTQYF. The CDR3 coding sequence is TGTGCCAGCAGCTTAGTCCCAGTCCGCACAGATACGCAGTATTTT. The chain links TRBV11-2 to TRBJ2-3, with D unresolved. V lost 1 base, J lost 1 base, and 9 bases lay in between. Germline V gene lookup returns CDR1 SGHAT and CDR2 FQNNGV. This CDR3 is built from 15 residues.

This clone was observed a few times. The genes are TRBV28 and TRBJ1-1, with D perhaps matching TRBD1 (6 bases). The CDR3 is made up of 16 amino acids. Trimming pared 6 bases from V and 0 bases from J, leaving 17 bases between. Germline CDR1 is MDHEN and CDR2 is SYDVKM. Here the CDR3 DNA reads TGTGCCAGCAGGGAACGGGGGCGAAACATGAACACTGAAGCTTTCTTT. This gives the protein CASRERGRNMNTEAFF.

The V gene is TRBV6-5, the J gene TRBJ2-7, with D possibly called TRBD1 or TRBD2 (5 bases each). Trimming took off 8 bases at V and 5 bases at J, with 19 bases between the two ends. Germline V CDR1 and CDR2: MNHEY, SVGAGI. This CDR3 contains 14 residues. In DNA, the CDR3 is TGTGCCAGCCGGGACGGACACTCTCGGGACGAGCAGTACTTC. It specifies CASRDGHSRDEQYF.

The CDR3 spells CASRPTRSAGEQYF. DNA of the CDR3: TGTGCCAGCAGACCTACTAGGTCAGCAGGGGAGCAGTACTTC. This chain links TRBV2 with TRBJ2-7, with D perhaps matching TRBD1 or TRBD2 (5 bases each). The CDR3 is 14 amino acids. The V end was cut by 6 bases, the J end by 7 bases, with 19 bases between. The germline V gene encodes CDR1 SNHLY and CDR2 FYNNEI. The complete variable domain, with remaining parts taken from reference TRBV2 and TRBJ2-7, reads EPEVTQTPSHQVTQMGQEVILRCVPISNHLYFYWYRQILGQKVEFLVSFYNNEISEKSEIFDDQFSVERPDGSNFTLKIRSTKLEDSAMYFCASRPTRSAGEQYFGPGTRLTVT.